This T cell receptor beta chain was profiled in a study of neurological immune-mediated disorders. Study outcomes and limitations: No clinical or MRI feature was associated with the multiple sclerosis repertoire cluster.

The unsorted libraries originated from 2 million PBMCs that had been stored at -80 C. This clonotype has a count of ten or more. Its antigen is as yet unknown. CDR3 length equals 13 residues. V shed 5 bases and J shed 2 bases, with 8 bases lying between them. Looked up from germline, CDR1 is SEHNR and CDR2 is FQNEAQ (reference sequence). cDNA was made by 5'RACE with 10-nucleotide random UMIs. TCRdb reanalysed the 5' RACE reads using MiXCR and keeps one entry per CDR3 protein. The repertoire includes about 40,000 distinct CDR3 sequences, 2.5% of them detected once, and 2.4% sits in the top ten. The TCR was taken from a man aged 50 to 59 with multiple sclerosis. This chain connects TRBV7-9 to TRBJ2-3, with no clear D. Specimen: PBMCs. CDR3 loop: CASSPPTTDTQYF. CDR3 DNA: TGTGCCAGCAGCCCGCCGACCACAGATACGCAGTATTTT.